The text below deals with one T cell receptor (beta chain). The CDR3 spans 13 residues. Germline lookup yields CDR1 LNHDA and CDR2 SQIVND (reference sequence). V was clipped by 3 bases and J by 7 bases, with 9 bases between them. This record comes from a study of blood T cell repertoires in COVID-19. TCRdb keeps only in-frame clones here, not all; method: immunoSEQ multiplex PCR. Among about 120,000 clones listed, about 89% were seen once. The chain carries TRBV19 and TRBJ2-2; D is possibly TRBD1 (6 bases). What was sequenced was peripheral blood. This TCR was recovered from a human donor with acute or convalescent COVID-19. The donor label of this sample is uncertain. As DNA, the CDR3 is TGTGCCAGTAGTATGAAGGGACACGGGGAGCTGTTTTTT. As protein: CASSMKGHGELFF.